The rows below give T cell receptor beta chains drawn from one sample of a study of OX40 agonist ivuxolimab in advanced cancers. Assay: immunoSEQ multiplex PCR; the TCRdb copy retains only in-frame clones and omits some. The sample consists of about 99,000 clones, roughly 95% of them appearing once. Material: CD4+ or CD8+ T cells sorted from blood, obtained in a trial of the OX40 agonist ivuxolimab. These receptors were obtained from an adult with an advanced solid tumor such as melanoma, head and neck, liver or kidney cancer. Both conserved end residues are part of each CDR3. The order of the fields is J gene, CDR3 length, V gene, D gene, CDR3 DNA, CDR3 protein. The D gene is left open where the match is weak.

j_gene: TRBJ2-7; len: 14; v_gene: TRBV13; d_gene: TRBD1; CDR3nt: TGTGCCAGCAGCACAAGGGACAGAAACTACGAGCAGTACTTC; CDR3aa: CASSTRDRNYEQYF
j_gene: TRBJ2-2; len: 15; v_gene: TRBV10-2; d_gene: -; CDR3nt: TGCGCCAGCAGTGAGTCGATGTCGAACACCGGGGAGCTGTTTTTT; CDR3aa: CASSESMSNTGELFF
j_gene: TRBJ2-3; len: 15; v_gene: TRBV4-3; d_gene: -; CDR3nt: TGCGCCAGCAGCCAAGATCAGGTGGGGGAGGACACGCAGTATTTT; CDR3aa: CASSQDQVGEDTQYF
j_gene: TRBJ2-3; len: 18; v_gene: TRBV5-4; d_gene: -; CDR3nt: TGTGCCAGCAGCTTGGTAGATGGCGGAAGGGAAGGGGGAGATACGCAGTATTTT; CDR3aa: CASSLVDGGREGGDTQYF
j_gene: TRBJ2-6; len: 17; v_gene: TRBV7-9; d_gene: -; CDR3nt: TGTGCCAGCAGCTTAGGGGCCGAGTTAACTGGGGCCAACGTCCTGACTTTC; CDR3aa: CASSLGAELTGANVLTF
j_gene: TRBJ1-5; len: 18; v_gene: TRBV28; d_gene: TRBD1; CDR3nt: TGTGCCAGCAGTTTTTCGGACCAGGACAGGGTAGGCAATCAGCCCCAGCATTTT; CDR3aa: CASSFSDQDRVGNQPQHF
j_gene: TRBJ2-3; len: 11; v_gene: TRBV10-3; d_gene: -; CDR3nt: TGTGCCATCAGTAGCACAGATACGCAGTATTTT; CDR3aa: CAISSTDTQYF
j_gene: TRBJ2-7; len: 15; v_gene: TRBV6-1; d_gene: -; CDR3nt: TGTGCCAGCAGTGTCCGGGACTCGAGCTCCTACGAGCAGTACTTC; CDR3aa: CASSVRDSSSYEQYF
j_gene: TRBJ1-2; len: 14; v_gene: TRBV4-1; d_gene: -; CDR3nt: TGCGCCAGCAGCCAAGCAGGGGTGGACTATGGCTACACCTTC; CDR3aa: CASSQAGVDYGYTF
j_gene: TRBJ1-1; len: 11; v_gene: TRBV9; d_gene: -; CDR3nt: TGTGCCAGCAGCCAGGGGACTGAAGCTTTCTTT; CDR3aa: CASSQGTEAFF
j_gene: TRBJ1-1; len: 13; v_gene: TRBV4-3; d_gene: -; CDR3nt: TGCGCCAGCAGCCAAGACGGGAACACTGAAGCTTTCTTT; CDR3aa: CASSQDGNTEAFF
j_gene: TRBJ1-3; len: 16; v_gene: TRBV30; d_gene: TRBD1; CDR3nt: TGTGCCTGGAGTGTGACAGGGTTAAGCTCTGGAAACACCATATATTTT; CDR3aa: CAWSVTGLSSGNTIYF
j_gene: TRBJ2-7; len: 14; v_gene: TRBV27; d_gene: -; CDR3nt: TGTGCCAGCAGGGAGGACCTACTTGGGTACGAGCAGTACTTC; CDR3aa: CASREDLLGYEQYF
j_gene: TRBJ2-7; len: 11; v_gene: TRBV2; d_gene: -; CDR3nt: TGTGCCAGCTCCCCTGGGGTCGAGCAGTACTTC; CDR3aa: CASSPGVEQYF
j_gene: TRBJ2-7; len: 15; v_gene: TRBV11-2; d_gene: TRBD1; CDR3nt: TGTGCCAGCAGCTCGATCGGGACAGTCTCCTACGAGCAGTACTTC; CDR3aa: CASSSIGTVSYEQYF